The source of this TCR beta chain is a study of blood T cell repertoires in COVID-19. TCRdb keeps only in-frame clones here, not all; method: immunoSEQ multiplex PCR. The table records 70,000 to 90,000 clones, roughly 85% of them present only once. The Seattle patients joined while their infection was active and were tracked longitudinally afterward. From germline, CDR1 is MDHEN and CDR2 SYDVKM. V lost 5 bases to trimming and J lost 6 bases; unmatched junction nucleotides: 6. This CDR3 is built from 14 residues. The sequencing input was peripheral blood. The V gene is TRBV28, the J gene TRBJ1-5, with 8 positions matching TRBD1. This TCR derives from a man aged 50 to 60 with COVID-19, enrolled during active disease. CDR3 protein: CASSPGGRGQPQHF. Here the CDR3 DNA reads TGTGCCAGCAGTCCAGGGGGCCGGGGTCAGCCCCAGCATTTT.